This T cell receptor beta chain was observed in a study of shared clonotypes between healthy human individuals. This CDR3 spans 14 amino acids. Looked up from germline, CDR1 is SGHDT and CDR2 is YYEEEE. The V gene lost 2 bases and the J gene lost 0 bases, with 6 bases spanning the gap. Study observations and caveats: The expectation was that sequencing depth would affect clonotype sharing among donors.

Generated by immunoSEQ multiplex PCR, the TCRdb table keeps only in-frame clones and is missing some. The sample shows some 500,000 clones, 70% to 85% of them seen only once. In regard to this clone: Antigen specificity is unknown.

The receptor was derived from a woman aged 40 to 50 in good health. Some clones in this sample may be carry-over from other donors' samples. The sequencing sample was made of PBMCs. The chain joins TRBV5-6 to TRBJ2-4; D is unclear. CDR3 region: CASSLRIAKNIQYF. For the CDR3, the DNA is TGTGCCAGCAGCTTAAGGATAGCCAAAAACATTCAGTACTTC.